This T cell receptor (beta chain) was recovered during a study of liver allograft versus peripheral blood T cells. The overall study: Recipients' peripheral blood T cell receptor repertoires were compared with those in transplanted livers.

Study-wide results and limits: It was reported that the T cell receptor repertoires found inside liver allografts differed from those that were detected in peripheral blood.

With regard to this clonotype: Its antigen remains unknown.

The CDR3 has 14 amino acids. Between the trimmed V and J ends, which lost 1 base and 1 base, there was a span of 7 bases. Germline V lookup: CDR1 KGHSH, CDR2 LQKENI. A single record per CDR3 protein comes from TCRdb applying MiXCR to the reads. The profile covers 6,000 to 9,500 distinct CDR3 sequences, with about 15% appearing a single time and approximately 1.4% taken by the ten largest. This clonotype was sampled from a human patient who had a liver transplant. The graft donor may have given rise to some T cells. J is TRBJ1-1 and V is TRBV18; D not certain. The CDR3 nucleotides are TGTGCCAGCTCACCACTGCCCCAGAACACTGAAGCTTTCTTT. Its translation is CASSPLPQNTEAFF.